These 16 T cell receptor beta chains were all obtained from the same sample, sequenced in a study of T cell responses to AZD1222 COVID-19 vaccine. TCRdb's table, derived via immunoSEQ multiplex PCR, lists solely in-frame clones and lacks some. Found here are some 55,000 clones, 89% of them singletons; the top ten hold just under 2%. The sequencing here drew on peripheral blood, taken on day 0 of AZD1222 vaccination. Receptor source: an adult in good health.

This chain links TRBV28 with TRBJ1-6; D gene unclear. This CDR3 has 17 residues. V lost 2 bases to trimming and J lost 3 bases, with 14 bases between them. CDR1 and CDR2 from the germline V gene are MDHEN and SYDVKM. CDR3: CASSLDRTEVYNSPLHF. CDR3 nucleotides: TGTGCCAGCAGTTTAGATAGGACCGAAGTCTATAATTCACCCCTCCACTTT. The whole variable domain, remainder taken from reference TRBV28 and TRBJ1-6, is DVKVTQSSRYLVKRTGEKVFLECVQDMDHENMFWYRQDPGLGLRLIYFSYDVKMKEKGDIPEGYSVSREKKERFSLILESASTNQTSMYLCASSLDRTEVYNSPLHFGNGTRLTVT.

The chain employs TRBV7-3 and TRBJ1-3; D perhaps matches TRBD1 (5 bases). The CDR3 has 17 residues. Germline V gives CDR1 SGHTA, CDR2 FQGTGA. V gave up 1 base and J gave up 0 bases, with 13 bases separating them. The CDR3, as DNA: TGTGCCAGCAGCTTAAATGGGGACCGCAGCTCTGGAAACACCATATATTTT. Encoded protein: CASSLNGDRSSGNTIYF.

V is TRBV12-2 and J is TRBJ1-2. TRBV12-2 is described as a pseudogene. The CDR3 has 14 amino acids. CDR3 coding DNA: TGTGCAAGTCGCCCGGGTAGGGGGGACTATGGCTACACCTTC. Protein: CASRPGRGDYGYTF.

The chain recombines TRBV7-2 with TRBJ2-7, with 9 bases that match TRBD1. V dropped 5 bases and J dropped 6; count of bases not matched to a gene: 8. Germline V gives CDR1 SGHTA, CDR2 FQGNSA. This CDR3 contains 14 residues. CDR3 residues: CASSRQGDSAEQYF. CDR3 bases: TGTGCCAGCAGCAGACAGGGGGACTCCGCCGAGCAGTACTTC.

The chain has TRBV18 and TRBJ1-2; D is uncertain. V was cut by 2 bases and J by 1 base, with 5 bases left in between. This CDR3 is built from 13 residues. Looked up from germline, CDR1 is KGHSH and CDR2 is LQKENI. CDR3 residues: CASSPSDNYGYTF. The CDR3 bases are TGTGCCAGCTCACCATCAGATAACTATGGCTACACCTTC. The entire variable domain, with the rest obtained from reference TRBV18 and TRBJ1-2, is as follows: NAGVMQNPRHLVRRRGQEARLRCSPMKGHSHVYWYRQLPEEGLKFMVYLQKENIIDESGMPKERFSAEFPKEGPSILRIQQVVRGDSAAYFCASSPSDNYGYTFGSGTRLTVV.

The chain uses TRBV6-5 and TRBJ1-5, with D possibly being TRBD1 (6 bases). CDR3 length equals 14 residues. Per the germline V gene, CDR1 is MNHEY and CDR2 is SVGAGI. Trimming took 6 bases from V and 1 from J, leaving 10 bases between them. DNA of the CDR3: TGTGCCAGCAGCTATACAGGGAGCAATCAGCCCCAGCATTTT. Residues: CASSYTGSNQPQHF.

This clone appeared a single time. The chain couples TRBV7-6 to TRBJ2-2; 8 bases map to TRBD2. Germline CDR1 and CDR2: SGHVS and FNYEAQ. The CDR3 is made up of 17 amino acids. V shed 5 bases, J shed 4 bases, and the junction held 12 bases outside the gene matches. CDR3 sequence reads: CASSRVGAGEITGELFF. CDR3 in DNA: TGTGCCAGCAGCCGGGTGGGAGCGGGAGAAATCACCGGGGAGCTGTTTTTT.

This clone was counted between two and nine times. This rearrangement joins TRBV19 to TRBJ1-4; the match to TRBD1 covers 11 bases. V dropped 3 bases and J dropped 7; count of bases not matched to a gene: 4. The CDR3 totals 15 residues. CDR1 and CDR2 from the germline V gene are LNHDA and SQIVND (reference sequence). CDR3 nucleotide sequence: TGTGCCAGTAGTATCCTCGGGACAGGGGGTGAAAAACTGTTTTTT. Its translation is CASSILGTGGEKLFF.

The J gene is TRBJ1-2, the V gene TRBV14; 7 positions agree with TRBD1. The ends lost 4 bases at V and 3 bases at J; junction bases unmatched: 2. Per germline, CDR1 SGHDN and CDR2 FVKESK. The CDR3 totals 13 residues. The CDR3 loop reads CASSPGTDYGYTF. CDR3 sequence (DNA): TGTGCCAGCAGCCCCGGGACAGACTATGGCTACACCTTC.

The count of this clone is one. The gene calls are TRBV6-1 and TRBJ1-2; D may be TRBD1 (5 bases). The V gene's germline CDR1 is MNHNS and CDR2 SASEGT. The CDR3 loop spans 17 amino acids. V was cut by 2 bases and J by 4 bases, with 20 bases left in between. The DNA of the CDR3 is TGTGCCAGCAGTGAAAAGGCAGGGCTCATCTACGTCTATGGCTACACCTTC. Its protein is CASSEKAGLIYVYGYTF.

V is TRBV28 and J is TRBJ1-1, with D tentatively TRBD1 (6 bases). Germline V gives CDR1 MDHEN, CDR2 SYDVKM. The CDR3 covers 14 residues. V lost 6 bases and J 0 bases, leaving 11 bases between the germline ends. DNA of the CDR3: TGTGCCAGCAGCCCGGGACAAATGAACACTGAAGCTTTCTTT. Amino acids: CASSPGQMNTEAFF.

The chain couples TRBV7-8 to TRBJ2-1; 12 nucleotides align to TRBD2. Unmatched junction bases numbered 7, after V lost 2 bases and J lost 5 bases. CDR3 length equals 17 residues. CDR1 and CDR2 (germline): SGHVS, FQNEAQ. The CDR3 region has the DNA TGTGCCAGCAGCTTAACGACTAGCGGGAGTGTTGACAATGAGCAGTTCTTC. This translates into CASSLTTSGSVDNEQFF. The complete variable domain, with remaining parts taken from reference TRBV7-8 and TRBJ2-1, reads GAGVSQSPRYKVAKRGQDVALRCDPISGHVSLFWYQQALGQGPEFLTYFQNEAQLDKSGLPSDRFFAERPEGSVSTLKIQRTQQEDSAVYLCASSLTTSGSVDNEQFFGPGTRLTVL.

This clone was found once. The CDR3, as DNA: TGTGTCAGAAGCTTAACCCCTGGACAGGGGGAACCCGATGGCTACACCTTC. Protein sequence: CVRSLTPGQGEPDGYTF. V gene TRBV7-5 combines with J gene TRBJ1-2; TRBD1, the D gene given by the table, was not confirmed from the DNA. TRBV7-5 is a known pseudogene. This CDR3 spans 17 amino acids.

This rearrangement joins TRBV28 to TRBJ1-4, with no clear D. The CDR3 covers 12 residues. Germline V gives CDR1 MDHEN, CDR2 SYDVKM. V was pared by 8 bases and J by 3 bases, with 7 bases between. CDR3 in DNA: TGTGCCAGCCGTCAGGCTAATGAAAAACTGTTTTTT. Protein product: CASRQANEKLFF. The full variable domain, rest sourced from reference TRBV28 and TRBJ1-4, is DVKVTQSSRYLVKRTGEKVFLECVQDMDHENMFWYRQDPGLGLRLIYFSYDVKMKEKGDIPEGYSVSREKKERFSLILESASTNQTSMYLCASRQANEKLFFGSGTQLSVL.

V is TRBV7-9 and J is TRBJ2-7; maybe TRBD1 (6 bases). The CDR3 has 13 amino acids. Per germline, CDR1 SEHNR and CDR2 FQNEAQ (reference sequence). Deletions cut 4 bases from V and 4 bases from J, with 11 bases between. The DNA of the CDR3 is TGTGCCAGCAGCTCGGGACATGGATACGAGCAGTACTTC. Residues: CASSSGHGYEQYF. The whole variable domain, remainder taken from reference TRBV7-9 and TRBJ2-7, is DTGVSQNPRHKITKRGQNVTFRCDPISEHNRLYWYRQTLGQGPEFLTYFQNEAQLEKSRLLSDRFSAERPKGSFSTLEIQRTEQGDSAMYLCASSSGHGYEQYFGPGTRLTVT.

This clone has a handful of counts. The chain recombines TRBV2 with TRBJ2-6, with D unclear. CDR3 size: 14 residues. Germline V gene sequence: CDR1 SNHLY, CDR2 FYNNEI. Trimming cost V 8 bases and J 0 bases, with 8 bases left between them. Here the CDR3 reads CASGRTSGANVLTF. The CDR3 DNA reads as TGTGCCAGCGGACGGACCTCTGGGGCCAACGTCCTGACTTTC.